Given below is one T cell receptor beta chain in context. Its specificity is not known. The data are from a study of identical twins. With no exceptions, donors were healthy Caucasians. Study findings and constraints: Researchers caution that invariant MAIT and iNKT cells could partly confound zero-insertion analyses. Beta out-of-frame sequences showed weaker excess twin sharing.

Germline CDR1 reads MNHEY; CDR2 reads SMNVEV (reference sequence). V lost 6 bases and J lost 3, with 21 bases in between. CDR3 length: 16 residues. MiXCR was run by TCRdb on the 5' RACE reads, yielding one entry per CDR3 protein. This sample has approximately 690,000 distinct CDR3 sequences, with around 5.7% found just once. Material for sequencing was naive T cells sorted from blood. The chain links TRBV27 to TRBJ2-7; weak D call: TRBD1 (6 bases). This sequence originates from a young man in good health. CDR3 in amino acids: CASSLAGDPLYYEQYF. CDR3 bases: TGTGCCAGCAGCCTCGCAGGGGACCCCCTCTACTACGAGCAGTACTTC.